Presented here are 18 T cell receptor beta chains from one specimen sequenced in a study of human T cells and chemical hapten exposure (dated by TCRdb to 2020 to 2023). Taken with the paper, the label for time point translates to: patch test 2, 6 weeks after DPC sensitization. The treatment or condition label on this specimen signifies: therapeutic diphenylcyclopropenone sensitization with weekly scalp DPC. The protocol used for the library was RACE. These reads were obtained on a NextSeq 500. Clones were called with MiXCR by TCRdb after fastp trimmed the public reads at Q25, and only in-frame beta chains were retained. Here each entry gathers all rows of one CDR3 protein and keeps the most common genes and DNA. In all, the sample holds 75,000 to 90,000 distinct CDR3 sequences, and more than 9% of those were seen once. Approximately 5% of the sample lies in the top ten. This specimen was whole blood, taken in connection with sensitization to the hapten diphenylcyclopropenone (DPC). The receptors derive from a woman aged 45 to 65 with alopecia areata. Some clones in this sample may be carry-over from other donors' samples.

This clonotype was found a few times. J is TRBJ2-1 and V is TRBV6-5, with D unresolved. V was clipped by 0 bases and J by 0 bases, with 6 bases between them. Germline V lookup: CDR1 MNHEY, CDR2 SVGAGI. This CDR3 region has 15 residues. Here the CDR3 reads CASSYSVSSYNEQFF. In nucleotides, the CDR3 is TGTGCCAGCAGTTACTCAGTTAGCTCCTACAATGAGCAGTTCTTC.

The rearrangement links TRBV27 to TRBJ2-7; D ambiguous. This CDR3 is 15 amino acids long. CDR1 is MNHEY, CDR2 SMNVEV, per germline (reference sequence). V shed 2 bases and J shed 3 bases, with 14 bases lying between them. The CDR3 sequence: CASSLRPGSLYEQYF. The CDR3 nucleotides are TGTGCCAGCAGTTTACGACCCGGGTCGCTCTACGAGCAGTACTTC.

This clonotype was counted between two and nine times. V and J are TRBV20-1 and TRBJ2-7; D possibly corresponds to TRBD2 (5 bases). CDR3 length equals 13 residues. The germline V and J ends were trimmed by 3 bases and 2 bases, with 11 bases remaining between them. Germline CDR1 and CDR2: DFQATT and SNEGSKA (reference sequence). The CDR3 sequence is CSASGRTPYEQYF. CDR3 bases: TGCAGTGCTAGCGGGCGGACTCCCTACGAGCAGTACTTC.

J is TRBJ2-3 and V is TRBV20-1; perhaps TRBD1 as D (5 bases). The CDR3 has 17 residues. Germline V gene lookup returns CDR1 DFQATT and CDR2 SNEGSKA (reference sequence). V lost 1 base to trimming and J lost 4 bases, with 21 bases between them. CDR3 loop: CSARVLGDRLRADTQYF. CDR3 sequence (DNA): TGCAGTGCTAGAGTGTTAGGGGATCGGCTTCGTGCAGATACGCAGTATTTT.

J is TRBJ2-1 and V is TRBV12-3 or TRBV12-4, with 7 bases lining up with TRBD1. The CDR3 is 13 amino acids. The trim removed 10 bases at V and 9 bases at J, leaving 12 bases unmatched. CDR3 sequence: CATQQGSVREQFF. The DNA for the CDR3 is TGTGCCACCCAACAGGGGTCGGTTCGTGAGCAGTTCTTC.

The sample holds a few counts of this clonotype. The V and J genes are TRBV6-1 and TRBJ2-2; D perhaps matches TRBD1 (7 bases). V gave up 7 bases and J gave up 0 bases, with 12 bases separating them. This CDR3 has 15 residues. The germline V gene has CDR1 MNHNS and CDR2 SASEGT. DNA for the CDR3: TGTGCCAGCACTGCGGGACAGCCGAACACCGGGGAGCTGTTTTTT. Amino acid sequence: CASTAGQPNTGELFF.

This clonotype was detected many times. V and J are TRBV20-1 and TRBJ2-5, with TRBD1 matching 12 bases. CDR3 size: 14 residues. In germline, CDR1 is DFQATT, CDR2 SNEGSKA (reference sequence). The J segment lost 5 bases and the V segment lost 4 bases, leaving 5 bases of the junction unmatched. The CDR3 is CSAIPGQGAETQYF. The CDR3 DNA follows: TGCAGTGCTATCCCGGGACAGGGGGCTGAGACCCAGTACTTC.

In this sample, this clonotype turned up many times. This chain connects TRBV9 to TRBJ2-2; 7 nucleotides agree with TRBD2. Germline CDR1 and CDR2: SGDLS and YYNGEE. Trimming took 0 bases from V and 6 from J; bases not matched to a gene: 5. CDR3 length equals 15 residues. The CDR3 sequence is CASSVGLATAGELFF. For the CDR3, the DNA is TGTGCCAGCAGCGTAGGACTAGCCACCGCCGGGGAGCTGTTTTTT.

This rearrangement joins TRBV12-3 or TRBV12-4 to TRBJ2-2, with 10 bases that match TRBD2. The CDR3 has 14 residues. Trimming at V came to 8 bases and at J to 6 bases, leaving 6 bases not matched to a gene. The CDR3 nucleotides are TGTGCCAGCGACCAGCGGGAGGGGTCCGGGGAGCTGTTTTTT. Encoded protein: CASDQREGSGELFF.

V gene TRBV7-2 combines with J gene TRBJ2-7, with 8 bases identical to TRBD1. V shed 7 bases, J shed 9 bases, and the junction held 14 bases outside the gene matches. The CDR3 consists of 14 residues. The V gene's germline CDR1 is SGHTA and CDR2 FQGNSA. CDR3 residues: CASNNRGELRGQYF. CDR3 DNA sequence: TGTGCCAGCAACAACAGGGGGGAACTACGAGGGCAGTACTTC.

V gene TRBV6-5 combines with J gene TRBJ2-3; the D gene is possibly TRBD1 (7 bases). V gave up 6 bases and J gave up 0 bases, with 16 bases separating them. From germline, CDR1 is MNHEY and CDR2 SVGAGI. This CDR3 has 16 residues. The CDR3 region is CASRDSGGQSTDTQYF. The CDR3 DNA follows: TGTGCCAGCAGGGATTCCGGGGGACAGAGCACAGATACGCAGTATTTT.

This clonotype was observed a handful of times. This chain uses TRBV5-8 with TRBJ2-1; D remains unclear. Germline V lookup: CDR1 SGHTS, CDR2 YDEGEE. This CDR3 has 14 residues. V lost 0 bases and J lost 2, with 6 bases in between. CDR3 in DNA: TGTGCCAGCAGCTTGGGAAGGGCCTACAATGAGCAGTTCTTC. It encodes CASSLGRAYNEQFF.

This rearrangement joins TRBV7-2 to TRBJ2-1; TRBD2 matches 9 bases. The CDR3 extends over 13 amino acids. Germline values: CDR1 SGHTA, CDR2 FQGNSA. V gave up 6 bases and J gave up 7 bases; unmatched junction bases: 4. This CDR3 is CASSPAGGNEQFF. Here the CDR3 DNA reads TGTGCCAGCAGTCCAGCGGGAGGTAATGAGCAGTTCTTC.

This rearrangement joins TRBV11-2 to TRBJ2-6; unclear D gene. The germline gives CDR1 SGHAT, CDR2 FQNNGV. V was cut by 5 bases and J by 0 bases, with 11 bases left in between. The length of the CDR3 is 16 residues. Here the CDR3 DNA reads TGTGCCAGCAGCGGCGGCCCCACCTCTGGGGCCAACGTCCTGACTTTC. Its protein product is CASSGGPTSGANVLTF.

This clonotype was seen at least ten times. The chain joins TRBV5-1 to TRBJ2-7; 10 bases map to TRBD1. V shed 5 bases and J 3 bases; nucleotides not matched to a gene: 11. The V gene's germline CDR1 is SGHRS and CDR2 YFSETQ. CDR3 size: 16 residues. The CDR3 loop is CASSWDRGSTNYEQYF. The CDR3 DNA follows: TGCGCCAGCAGTTGGGACAGGGGATCGACGAACTACGAGCAGTACTTC.

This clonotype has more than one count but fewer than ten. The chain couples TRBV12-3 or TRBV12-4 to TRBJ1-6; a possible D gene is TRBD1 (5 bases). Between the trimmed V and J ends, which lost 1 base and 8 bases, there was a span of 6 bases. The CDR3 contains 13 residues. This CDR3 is CASSLGGDSPLHF. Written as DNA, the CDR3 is TGTGCCAGCAGTTTAGGGGGCGATTCACCCCTCCACTTT.

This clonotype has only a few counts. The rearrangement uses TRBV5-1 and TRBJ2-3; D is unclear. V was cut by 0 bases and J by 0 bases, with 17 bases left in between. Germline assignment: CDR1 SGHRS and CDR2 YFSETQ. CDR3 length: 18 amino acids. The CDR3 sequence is CASSLAKYFPDSTDTQYF. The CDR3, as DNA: TGCGCCAGCAGCTTGGCCAAGTATTTTCCCGATAGCACAGATACGCAGTATTTT.

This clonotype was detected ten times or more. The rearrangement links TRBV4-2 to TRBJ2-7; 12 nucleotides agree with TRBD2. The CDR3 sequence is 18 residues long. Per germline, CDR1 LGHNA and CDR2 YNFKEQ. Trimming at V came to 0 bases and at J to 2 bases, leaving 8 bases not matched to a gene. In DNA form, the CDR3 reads TGTGCCAGCAGCCAAGATCGGACTAGCGGGATTCGAACCTACGAGCAGTACTTC. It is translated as CASSQDRTSGIRTYEQYF.